Listed here are 13 T cell receptor beta chains from one sample, sequenced in a study of blood T cell repertoires in COVID-19. Repertoires were generated with immunoSEQ multiplex PCR, while TCRdb's copy carries only in-frame clones and drops some. Here the sample spans 340,000 or so clones, 87% being singletons. The material sequenced was peripheral blood. These receptors came from a man in his forties or fifties with active or convalescent COVID-19.

The rearrangement uses TRBV19 and TRBJ2-7; 10 bases map to TRBD2. The CDR3 spans 16 residues. The J segment lost 1 base and the V segment lost 3 bases, leaving 6 bases of the junction unmatched. CDR1 LNHDA and CDR2 SQIVND come from the germline V gene (reference sequence). Here the CDR3 DNA reads TGTGCCAGTAGTATGTACGGTAGCGGGAGGTCCTACGAGCAGTACTTC. Translation gives CASSMYGSGRSYEQYF.

The count of this clone is one. This chain joins TRBV4-2 and TRBJ2-3, with TRBD1 matching 10 bases. Per the germline V gene, CDR1 is LGHNA and CDR2 is YNFKEQ. CDR3 length: 15 residues. V was pared by 2 bases and J by 6 bases, with 5 bases of the junction left unmatched. DNA of the CDR3: TGTGCCAGCAGCCAAACCGGGACAGGGGCGGATACGCAGTATTTT. The encoded protein is CASSQTGTGADTQYF.

CDR3 region: CASSRQTNTEAFF. For the CDR3, the DNA is TGTGCCAGCAGCCGACAGACGAACACTGAAGCTTTCTTT. The rearrangement joins TRBV7-2 to TRBJ1-1, with D maybe TRBD1 (5 bases). Germline V lookup: CDR1 SGHTA, CDR2 FQGNSA. The CDR3 contains 13 residues. Trimming took 5 bases from V and 1 from J, leaving 8 bases between them.

The gene calls are TRBV7-2 and TRBJ1-1; maybe TRBD1 (6 bases). Germline assignment: CDR1 SGHTA and CDR2 FQGNSA. CDR3 size: 14 residues. Trimming removed 1 base at V and 4 bases at J, with 10 bases between. CDR3 in amino acids: CASSLVVGGTEAFF. DNA for the CDR3: TGTGCCAGCAGCTTAGTGGTAGGGGGCACTGAAGCTTTCTTT.

This chain links TRBV19 with TRBJ2-1, with D possibly being TRBD1 (6 bases). Germline CDR1 and CDR2: LNHDA and SQIVND (reference sequence). This CDR3 spans 12 amino acids. V dropped 5 bases and J dropped 8 bases, with 10 bases sitting between them. The CDR3 region has the DNA TGTGCCAGTAGTCTGGACAGAGATGAGCAGTTCTTC. Encoded protein: CASSLDRDEQFF.

The chain uses TRBV3-1 (or the pseudogene TRBV3-2) and TRBJ2-7; TRBD1 might be the D (6 bases). V gave up 2 bases and J gave up 7 bases, with 18 bases separating them. CDR1 and CDR2 from the germline V gene are LGHDT and YNNKEL (reference sequence). CDR3 length: 15 amino acids. DNA for the CDR3: TGTGCCAGCAGCCAAACACAGGGCGCTTTGGGTGAGCAGTACTTC. Its protein product is CASSQTQGALGEQYF.

J is TRBJ2-3 and V is TRBV28; 15 bases are a match to TRBD2. The CDR3 has 18 amino acids. V trimming: 5 bases; J trimming: 4 bases; junction bases outside the gene matches: 10. Germline V gene data show CDR1 as MDHEN and CDR2 as SYDVKM. The CDR3 DNA is TGTGCCAGCAGTCCCCCGGGACTAGCGGGAGGAAGGGCAGATACGCAGTATTTT. As protein: CASSPPGLAGGRADTQYF.

This chain connects TRBV4-3 to TRBJ1-2, with a possible D match to TRBD1 (6 bases). The germline V and J ends were trimmed by 0 bases and 3 bases, with 14 bases remaining between them. Germline V CDR1 and CDR2: LGHNA, YSLEER. This CDR3 contains 16 residues. DNA for the CDR3: TGCGCCAGCAGCCAAGAATTTCGAGGGGGTGACTATGGCTACACCTTC. Translated: CASSQEFRGGDYGYTF.

This clone came up once. The chain employs TRBV7-2 and TRBJ2-3; D uncertain. The CDR3 has 16 residues. CDR1 is SGHTA, CDR2 FQGNSA, per germline. Trimming took 1 base from V and 0 from J, leaving 11 bases between them. Here the CDR3 DNA reads TGTGCCAGCAGCTTAGGGGTGAGGTATAGCACAGATACGCAGTATTTT. Its protein is CASSLGVRYSTDTQYF.

This clone was detected only once. The V gene is TRBV3-1 (or the pseudogene TRBV3-2), the J gene TRBJ2-7; D is perhaps TRBD1 (5 bases). The CDR3 consists of 14 residues. The ends were cut back, 1 base at V and 4 bases at J, with 11 bases in the middle. In germline, CDR1 is LGHDT, CDR2 YNNKEL (reference sequence). The CDR3 DNA sequence: TGTGCCAGCAGCCAAGTCAACAGGTTTTACGAGCAGTACTTC. Translated, it gives CASSQVNRFYEQYF.

V gene TRBV11-2 combines with J gene TRBJ2-7; tentative D call: TRBD2 (7 bases). In germline, CDR1 is SGHAT, CDR2 FQNNGV. The CDR3 has 15 amino acids. V lost 5 bases and J lost 4, with 18 bases in between. The CDR3 reads CASSSGGGIGYEQYF. The CDR3 region has the DNA TGTGCCAGCAGCAGCGGCGGGGGCATTGGGTACGAGCAGTACTTC.

V and J are TRBV9 and TRBJ1-3; D is possibly TRBD1 (5 bases). V lost 0 bases and J lost 0, with 13 bases in between. The germline V gene has CDR1 SGDLS and CDR2 YYNGEE. The CDR3 is 17 residues long. The CDR3 coding sequence is TGTGCCAGCAGCGTAGCCCTTGGGGCCAACTCTGGAAACACCATATATTTT. Its translation is CASSVALGANSGNTIYF. The entire variable domain, with the rest obtained from reference TRBV9 and TRBJ1-3, is as follows: DSGVTQTPKHLITATGQRVTLRCSPRSGDLSVYWYQQSLDQGLQFLIQYYNGEERAKGNILERFSAQQFPDLHSELNLSSLELGDSALYFCASSVALGANSGNTIYFGEGSWLTVV.

This rearrangement joins TRBV6-4 to TRBJ1-1; no clear D gene. The V gene lost 5 bases and the J gene lost 1 base, with 8 bases spanning the gap. Germline V CDR1 and CDR2: MRHNA, SNTAGT. There are 13 residues in the CDR3. The CDR3 DNA follows: TGTGCCAGCAGTTCAAACAGGAACACTGAAGCTTTCTTT. Translated, it gives CASSSNRNTEAFF.